The subject of this entry is one T cell receptor (beta chain). The data were obtained in a study of blood T cell repertoires in COVID-19. Background on the study: Donors in the United States, Italy and Spain gave samples during acute or convalescent COVID-19. PBMCs, B-cell-depleted T cells, or T cells provided the cDNA or gDNA that made up the material.

Per the authors' pipeline: The assay estimated nucleated cells by amplifying reference gene primers. The data were produced by immunoSEQ multiplex PCR, yet TCRdb's version contains in-frame clones alone and is incomplete. V and J calls and clone size come straight from that table; D and trimming were deduced from the DNA. This repertoire shows 75,000 to 100,000 clones, around 80% found once; its top ten account for 6% to 7.5%. V was trimmed by 0 bases and J by 6 bases, leaving 11 bases between them. Germline V gene sequence: CDR1 MNHEY, CDR2 SVGAGI. The CDR3 loop spans 14 amino acids. This clonotype was obtained from a man aged 45-65 years with active or convalescent COVID-19. Source material: peripheral blood. The gene calls are TRBV6-5 and TRBJ1-2; D perhaps matches TRBD1 (5 bases). The CDR3 sequence is CASSYSNGGDGYTF. CDR3 nucleotide sequence: TGTGCCAGCAGTTACTCGAACGGGGGGGATGGCTACACCTTC.